This is a list of T cell receptor beta chains from one sample in a study of cytomegalovirus exposure and HLA in healthy donors. TCRdb keeps only in-frame clones here, not all; method: immunoSEQ multiplex PCR. The table records fewer than 150,000 clones, about 79% of them present only once. The specimen sequenced was PBMCs. Receptor source: a man aged 35 to 55 in good health and CMV-seropositive. Each CDR3 is given without its conserved first and last residue. Each record gives: J gene, V gene, CDR3 protein.

j_gene: TRBJ2-7; v_gene: TRBV27; CDR3aa: ASSYRGGAYEQY
j_gene: TRBJ1-5; v_gene: TRBV10-3; CDR3aa: AISDSGQASNQPQH
j_gene: TRBJ1-2; v_gene: TRBV5-6; CDR3aa: ASSLRQGNGYT
j_gene: TRBJ2-7; v_gene: TRBV11-2; CDR3aa: ASSLVAAGNSYEQY
j_gene: TRBJ2-2; v_gene: TRBV10-3; CDR3aa: ATLWAGRTGELF
j_gene: TRBJ2-2; v_gene: TRBV9; CDR3aa: ASQREGSGELF
j_gene: TRBJ1-4; v_gene: TRBV27; CDR3aa: ASSFTGIGKLF
j_gene: TRBJ1-5; v_gene: TRBV6-1; CDR3aa: ASRRGQDSNQPQH
j_gene: TRBJ1-2; v_gene: TRBV25-1; CDR3aa: ASSELTGGIGYGYT
j_gene: TRBJ2-7; v_gene: TRBV28; CDR3aa: ASSFGAGGPSEQY
j_gene: TRBJ2-3; v_gene: TRBV2; CDR3aa: ASSAVSSTDTQY
j_gene: TRBJ2-4; v_gene: TRBV5-1; CDR3aa: ASSDHREAKNIQY
j_gene: TRBJ2-1; v_gene: TRBV7-2; CDR3aa: ASSDIAGQF
j_gene: TRBJ2-3; v_gene: TRBV13; CDR3aa: ASRGQRGTDTQY
j_gene: TRBJ2-2; v_gene: TRBV5-1; CDR3aa: ASSLGDRGTGELF
j_gene: TRBJ2-5; v_gene: TRBV7-9; CDR3aa: ASIPGGQGAFRETQY
j_gene: TRBJ1-2; v_gene: TRBV5-6; CDR3aa: ASSLPTGTMGYT
j_gene: TRBJ1-1; v_gene: TRBV30; CDR3aa: AWSVQTTSIEAF
j_gene: TRBJ2-3; v_gene: TRBV10-3; CDR3aa: ASSSTLVADTQY
j_gene: TRBJ2-3; v_gene: TRBV4-3; CDR3aa: ASRRLAGGLGTDTQY
j_gene: TRBJ1-2; v_gene: TRBV7-3; CDR3aa: ASRHDREDGYT
j_gene: TRBJ1-2; v_gene: TRBV5-1; CDR3aa: ASSRPNRGGYT
j_gene: TRBJ2-2; v_gene: TRBV19; CDR3aa: ASSRLAGPGELF